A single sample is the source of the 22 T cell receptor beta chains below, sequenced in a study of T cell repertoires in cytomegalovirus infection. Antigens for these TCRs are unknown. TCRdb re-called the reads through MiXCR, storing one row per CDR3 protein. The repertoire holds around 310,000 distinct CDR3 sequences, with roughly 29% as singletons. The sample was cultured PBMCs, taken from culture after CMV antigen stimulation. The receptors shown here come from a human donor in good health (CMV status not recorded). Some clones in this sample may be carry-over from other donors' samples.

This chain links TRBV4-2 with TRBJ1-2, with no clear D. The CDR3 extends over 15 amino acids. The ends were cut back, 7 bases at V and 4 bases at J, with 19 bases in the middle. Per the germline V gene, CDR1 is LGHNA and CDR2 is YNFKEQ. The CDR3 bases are TGTGCCAGCACCCCTTCTTCGGAGGACCGCTATGGCTACACCTTC. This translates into CASTPSSEDRYGYTF.

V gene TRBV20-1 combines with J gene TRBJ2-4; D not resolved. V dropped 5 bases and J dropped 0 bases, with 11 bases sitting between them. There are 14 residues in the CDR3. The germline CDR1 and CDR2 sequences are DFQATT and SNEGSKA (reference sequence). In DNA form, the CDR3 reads TGCAGTGCTGCTGATGGATTAGCCAAAAACATTCAGTACTTC. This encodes CSAADGLAKNIQYF.

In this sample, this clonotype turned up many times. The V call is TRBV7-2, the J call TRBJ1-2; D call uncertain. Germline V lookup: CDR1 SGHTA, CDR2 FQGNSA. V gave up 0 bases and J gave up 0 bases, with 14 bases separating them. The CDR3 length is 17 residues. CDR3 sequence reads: CASSLALNSRTNYGYTF. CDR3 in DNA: TGTGCCAGCAGCTTAGCATTAAACAGCAGGACTAACTATGGCTACACCTTC.

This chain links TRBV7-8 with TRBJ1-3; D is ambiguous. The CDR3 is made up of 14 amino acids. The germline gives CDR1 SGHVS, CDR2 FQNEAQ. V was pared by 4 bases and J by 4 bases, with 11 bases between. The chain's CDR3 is CASSYRAKGNTIYF. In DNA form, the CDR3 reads TGTGCCAGCAGCTACAGAGCGAAAGGAAACACCATATATTTT.

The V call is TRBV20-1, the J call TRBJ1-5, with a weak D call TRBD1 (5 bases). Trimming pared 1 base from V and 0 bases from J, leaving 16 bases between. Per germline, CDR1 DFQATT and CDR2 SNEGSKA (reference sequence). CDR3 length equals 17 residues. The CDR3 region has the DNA TGCAGTGCTAGAGTGGTCTCGGGGGAATATAGCAATCAGCCCCAGCATTTT. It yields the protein CSARVVSGEYSNQPQHF.

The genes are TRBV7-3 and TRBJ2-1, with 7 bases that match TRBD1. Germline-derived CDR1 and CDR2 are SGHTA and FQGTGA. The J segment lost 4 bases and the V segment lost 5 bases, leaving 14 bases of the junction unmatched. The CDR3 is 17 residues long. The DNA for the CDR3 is TGTGCCAGCAGCCCTAGGGTAGGGGGCCTCCTTTACAATGAGCAGTTCTTC. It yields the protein CASSPRVGGLLYNEQFF.

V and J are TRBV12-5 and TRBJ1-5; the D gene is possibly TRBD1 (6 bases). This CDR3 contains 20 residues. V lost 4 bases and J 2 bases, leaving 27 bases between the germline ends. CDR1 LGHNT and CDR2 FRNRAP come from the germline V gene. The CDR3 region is CASGSPPPGGRLSGNQPQHF. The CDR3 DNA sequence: TGTGCTAGTGGTTCCCCGCCCCCCGGGGGGCGGTTATCGGGCAATCAGCCCCAGCATTTT.

The CDR3 nucleotides read TGTGCCAGCAGCCGGGACATTGCAACTAATGAAAAACTGTTTTTT. Protein: CASSRDIATNEKLFF. V is TRBV5-4 and J is TRBJ1-4; D perhaps matches TRBD1 (6 bases). The ends were cut back, 4 bases at V and 0 bases at J, with 10 bases in the middle. Germline V gene lookup returns CDR1 SGHNT and CDR2 YYREEE (reference sequence). CDR3 length equals 15 residues.

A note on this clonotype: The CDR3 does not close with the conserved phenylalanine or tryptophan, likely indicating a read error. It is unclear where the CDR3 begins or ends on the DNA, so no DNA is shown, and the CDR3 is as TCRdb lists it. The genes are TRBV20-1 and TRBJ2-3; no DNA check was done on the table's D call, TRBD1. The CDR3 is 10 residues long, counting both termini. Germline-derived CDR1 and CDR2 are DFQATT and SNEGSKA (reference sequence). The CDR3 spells CSARGVDRGV.

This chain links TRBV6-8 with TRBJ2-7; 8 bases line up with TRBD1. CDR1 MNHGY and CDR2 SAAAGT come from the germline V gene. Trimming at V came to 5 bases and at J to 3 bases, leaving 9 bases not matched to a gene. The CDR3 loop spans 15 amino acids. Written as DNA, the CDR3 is TGTGCCAGCAGTGCCAACAGGGGGTATGTCTACGAGCAGTACTTC. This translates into CASSANRGYVYEQYF.

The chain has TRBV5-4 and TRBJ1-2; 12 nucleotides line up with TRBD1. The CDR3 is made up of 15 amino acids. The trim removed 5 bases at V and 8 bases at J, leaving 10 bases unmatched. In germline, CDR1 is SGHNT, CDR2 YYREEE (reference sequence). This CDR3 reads CASRIGGTGGWGYTF. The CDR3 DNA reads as TGTGCCAGCAGGATAGGTGGGACAGGGGGCTGGGGCTACACCTTC.

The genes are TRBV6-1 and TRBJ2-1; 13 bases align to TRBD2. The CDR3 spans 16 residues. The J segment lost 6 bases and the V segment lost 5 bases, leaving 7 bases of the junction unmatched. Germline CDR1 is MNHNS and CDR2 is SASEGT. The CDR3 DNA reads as TGTGCCAGCAGTTCCTGGACTAGCGGGAGAATCAATGAGCAGTTCTTC. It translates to CASSSWTSGRINEQFF.

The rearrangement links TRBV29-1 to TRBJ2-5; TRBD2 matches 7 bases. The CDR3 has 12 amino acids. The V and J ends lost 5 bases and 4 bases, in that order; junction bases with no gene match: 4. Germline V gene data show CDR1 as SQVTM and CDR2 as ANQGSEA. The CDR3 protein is CSVSAGVETQYF. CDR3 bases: TGCAGCGTTTCGGCGGGAGTAGAGACCCAGTACTTC. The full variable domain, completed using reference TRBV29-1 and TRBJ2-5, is SAVISQKPSRDICQRGTSLTIQCQVDSQVTMMFWYRQQPGQSLTLIATANQGSEATYESGFVIDKFPISRPNLTFSTLTVSNMSPEDSSIYLCSVSAGVETQYFGPGTRLLVL.

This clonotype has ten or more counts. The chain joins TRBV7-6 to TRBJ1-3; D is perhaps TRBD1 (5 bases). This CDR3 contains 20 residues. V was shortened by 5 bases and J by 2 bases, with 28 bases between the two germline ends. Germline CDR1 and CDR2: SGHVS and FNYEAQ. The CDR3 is CASSQKASRGLQRTGNTIYF. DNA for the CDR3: TGTGCCAGCAGCCAGAAAGCGAGCCGGGGACTCCAAAGGACTGGAAACACCATATATTTT.

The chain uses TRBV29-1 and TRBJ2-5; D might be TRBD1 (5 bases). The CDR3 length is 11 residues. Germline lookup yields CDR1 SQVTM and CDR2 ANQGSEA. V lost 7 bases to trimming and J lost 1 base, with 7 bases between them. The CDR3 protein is CSGQGQETQYF. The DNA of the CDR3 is TGCAGCGGGCAGGGCCAAGAGACCCAGTACTTC.

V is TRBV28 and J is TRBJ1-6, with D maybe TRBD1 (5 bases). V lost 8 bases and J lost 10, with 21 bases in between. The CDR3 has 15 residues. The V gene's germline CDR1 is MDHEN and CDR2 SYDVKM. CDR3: CASGWGGVKNSPLHF. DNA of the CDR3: TGTGCCAGCGGCTGGGGAGGGGTGAAAAACTCACCCCTCCACTTT.

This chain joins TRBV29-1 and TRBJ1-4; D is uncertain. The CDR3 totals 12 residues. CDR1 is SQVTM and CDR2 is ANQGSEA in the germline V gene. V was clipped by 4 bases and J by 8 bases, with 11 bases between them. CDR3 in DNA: TGCAGCGTTGCTGGGTTCGCGGAAAAACTGTTTTTT. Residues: CSVAGFAEKLFF.

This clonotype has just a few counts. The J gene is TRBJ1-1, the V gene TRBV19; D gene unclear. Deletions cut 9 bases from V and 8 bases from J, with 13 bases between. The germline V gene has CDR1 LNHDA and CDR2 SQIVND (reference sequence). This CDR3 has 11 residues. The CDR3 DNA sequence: TGTGCCAGCACCGAACGTCTCGAAGCTTTCTTT. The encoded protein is CASTERLEAFF.

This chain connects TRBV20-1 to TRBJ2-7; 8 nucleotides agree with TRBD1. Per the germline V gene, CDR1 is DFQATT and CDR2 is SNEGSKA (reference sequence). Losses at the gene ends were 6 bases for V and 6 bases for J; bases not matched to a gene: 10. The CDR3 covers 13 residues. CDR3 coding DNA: TGCAGTGCCCTTCTACAGGGGGGAACCGAGCAGTACTTC. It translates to CSALLQGGTEQYF.

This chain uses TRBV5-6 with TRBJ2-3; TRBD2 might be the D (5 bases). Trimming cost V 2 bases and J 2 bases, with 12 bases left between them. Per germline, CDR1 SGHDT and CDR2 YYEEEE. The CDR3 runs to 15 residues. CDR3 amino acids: CASSFRGLPTDTQYF. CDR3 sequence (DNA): TGTGCCAGCAGCTTTCGCGGACTTCCCACAGATACGCAGTATTTT.

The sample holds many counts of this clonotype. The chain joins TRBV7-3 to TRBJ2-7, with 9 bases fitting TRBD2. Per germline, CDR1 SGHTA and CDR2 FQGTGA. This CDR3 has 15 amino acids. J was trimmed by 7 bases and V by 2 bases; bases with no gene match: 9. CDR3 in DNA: TGTGCCAGCAGCTTAGTCCTAGCGGGAACGGGTGAGCAGTACTTC. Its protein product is CASSLVLAGTGEQYF.

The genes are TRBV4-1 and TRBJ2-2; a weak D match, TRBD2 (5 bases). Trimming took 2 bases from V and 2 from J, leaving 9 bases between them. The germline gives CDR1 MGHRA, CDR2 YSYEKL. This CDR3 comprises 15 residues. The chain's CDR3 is CASSQHRENTGELFF. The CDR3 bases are TGCGCCAGCAGCCAACACCGGGAAAACACCGGGGAGCTGTTTTTT.